Presented here are 25 T cell receptor beta chains from one specimen sequenced in a study of blood T cell repertoires in COVID-19. Some clones are missing from TCRdb's copy, which holds only in-frame ones; the method was immunoSEQ multiplex PCR. Of about 140,000 clones listed, around 80% are singletons. The sample comprised peripheral blood. These receptors all come from a man in his sixties with acute or convalescent COVID-19.

This rearrangement joins TRBV6-5 to TRBJ1-2, with D perhaps matching TRBD1 (5 bases). The V end was cut by 5 bases, the J end by 8 bases, with 12 bases between. CDR1 is MNHEY, CDR2 SVGAGI, per germline. The CDR3 consists of 12 residues. The CDR3 is CASSQVRVGYTF. The CDR3 DNA reads as TGTGCCAGCAGTCAGGTCAGGGTCGGCTACACCTTC.

This clone was picked up a small number of times. V gene TRBV24-1 combines with J gene TRBJ2-1; 10 positions match TRBD1. CDR3 length equals 15 residues. Germline V gene data show CDR1 as KGHDR and CDR2 as SFDVKD. J was trimmed by 2 bases and V by 6 bases; bases with no gene match: 3. In DNA form, the CDR3 reads TGTGCCACCAGTCCGACAGGGGGCACCTACAATGAGCAGTTCTTC. Encoded protein: CATSPTGGTYNEQFF.

This clone appeared once. This rearrangement joins TRBV5-1 to TRBJ2-5; 8 nucleotides line up with TRBD2. The germline gives CDR1 SGHRS, CDR2 YFSETQ. The V gene end was trimmed by 4 bases and the J gene end by 4 bases; junction bases not matched to a gene: 9. CDR3 length: 15 residues. CDR3 residues: CASSRAGDGLETQYF. In DNA form, the CDR3 reads TGCGCCAGCAGCCGAGCGGGAGATGGCTTAGAGACCCAGTACTTC.

The gene calls are TRBV5-1 and TRBJ1-2, with 10 nucleotides matching TRBD1. After removal of 3 bases from V and 4 bases from J, the junction contained 6 bases not matched to a gene. Germline assignment: CDR1 SGHRS and CDR2 YFSETQ. The CDR3 length is 15 residues. The CDR3: CASSSETGGSYGYTF. The CDR3 nucleotides read TGCGCCAGCAGCTCCGAGACAGGGGGCTCCTATGGCTACACCTTC.

This chain joins TRBV24-1 and TRBJ1-4, with a weak D call TRBD1 (5 bases). CDR3 length: 18 residues. Looked up from germline, CDR1 is KGHDR and CDR2 is SFDVKD. Trimming pared 5 bases from V and 0 bases from J, leaving 18 bases between. The CDR3 loop is CATSGPLGQGATNEKLFF. DNA for the CDR3: TGTGCCACCAGTGGTCCGTTAGGGCAGGGTGCAACTAATGAAAAACTGTTTTTT.

This clone was counted a single time. The chain combines TRBV5-1 with TRBJ2-7, with 8 bases that match TRBD1. Germline CDR1 is SGHRS and CDR2 is YFSETQ. The CDR3 sequence is 13 residues long. Trimming at V came to 5 bases and at J to 5 bases, leaving 6 bases not matched to a gene. Here the CDR3 reads CASSWGQENEQYF. Written as DNA, the CDR3 is TGCGCCAGCAGTTGGGGACAGGAAAACGAGCAGTACTTC.

The chain links TRBV6-5 to TRBJ2-1; D is perhaps TRBD2 (6 bases). There are 13 residues in the CDR3. The V gene lost 7 bases and the J gene lost 7 bases, with 14 bases spanning the gap. Germline V CDR1 and CDR2: MNHEY, SVGAGI. CDR3 bases: TGTGCCAGCACCGCGGGATCGGGGAATGAGCAGTTCTTC. Its translation is CASTAGSGNEQFF.

There are many counts of this clone. The V gene is TRBV7-9, the J gene TRBJ2-4, with TRBD1 matching over 9 bases. With 1 base clipped from V and 7 bases from J, the junction kept 11 bases outside the gene matches. CDR1 and CDR2 (germline): SEHNR, FQNEAQ (reference sequence). This CDR3 is built from 17 residues. For the CDR3, the DNA is TGTGCCAGCAGCTTAGGCGGGACAGGGCCCCCCGGGAACATTCAGTACTTC. It is translated as CASSLGGTGPPGNIQYF. Full variable domain (outside the CDR3, taken from reference TRBV7-9 and TRBJ2-4): DTGVSQNPRHKITKRGQNVTFRCDPISEHNRLYWYRQTLGQGPEFLTYFQNEAQLEKSRLLSDRFSAERPKGSFSTLEIQRTEQGDSAMYLCASSLGGTGPPGNIQYFGAGTRLSVL.

The chain recombines TRBV19 with TRBJ2-7; TRBD2 agrees at 15 bases. Germline loops: CDR1 LNHDA, CDR2 SQIVND (reference sequence). CDR3 length equals 15 residues. After removal of 4 bases from V and 3 bases from J, the junction contained 1 base not matched to a gene. CDR3 protein: CASSRTSGRVYEQYF. CDR3 coding DNA: TGTGCCAGTAGTAGGACTAGCGGGAGGGTCTACGAGCAGTACTTC.

V gene TRBV9 combines with J gene TRBJ2-2; tentative D call: TRBD1 (6 bases). Germline CDR1 SGDLS, CDR2 YYNGEE. The CDR3 runs 16 residues. V was pared by 0 bases and J by 0 bases, with 9 bases between. The CDR3 spells CASSVAGQPNTGELFF. CDR3 nucleotide sequence: TGTGCCAGCAGCGTAGCTGGACAGCCGAACACCGGGGAGCTGTTTTTT.

The V and J genes are TRBV6-5 and TRBJ2-4; a weak D match, TRBD1 (6 bases). Trimming took 6 bases from V and 2 from J, leaving 11 bases between them. Looked up from germline, CDR1 is MNHEY and CDR2 is SVGAGI. The CDR3 contains 14 residues. CDR3 bases: TGTGCCAGCAGCCAACAGGGTCCCAAAAACATTCAGTACTTC. It is translated as CASSQQGPKNIQYF.

The chain joins TRBV7-2 to TRBJ1-6, with D uncertain. Trimming pared 5 bases from V and 9 bases from J, leaving 14 bases between. Germline assignment: CDR1 SGHTA and CDR2 FQGNSA. This CDR3 has 14 residues. The CDR3 region is CASSPQRSASPLHF. CDR3 DNA: TGTGCCAGCAGCCCCCAGCGGAGTGCTTCACCCCTCCACTTT.

DNA of the CDR3: TGTGCCAGCAAATGGACAGACCCAACAGATACGCAGTATTTT. It yields the protein CASKWTDPTDTQYF. The chain joins TRBV6-5 to TRBJ2-3; tentatively, D is TRBD1 (6 bases). V dropped 7 bases and J dropped 3 bases, with 14 bases sitting between them. Germline CDR1 is MNHEY and CDR2 is SVGAGI. CDR3 size: 14 residues.

This chain uses TRBV5-1 with TRBJ2-5; TRBD1 might be the D (6 bases). Trimming removed 1 base from V and 1 base from J, with 11 bases in between. The CDR3 is 15 residues long. Per the germline V gene, CDR1 is SGHRS and CDR2 is YFSETQ. CDR3 coding DNA: TGCGCCAGCAGCTTGTCAGGGGCCCTCCAAGAGACCCAGTACTTC. Translating gives CASSLSGALQETQYF. The full variable domain, completed using reference TRBV5-1 and TRBJ2-5, is KAGVTQTPRYLIKTRGQQVTLSCSPISGHRSVSWYQQTPGQGLQFLFEYFSETQRNKGNFPGRFSGRQFSNSRSEMNVSTLELGDSALYLCASSLSGALQETQYFGPGTRLLVL.

V is TRBV11-2 and J is TRBJ2-1; TRBD2 agrees at 9 bases. The length of the CDR3 is 16 residues. V lost 3 bases to trimming and J lost 7 bases; unmatched junction nucleotides: 10. In germline, CDR1 is SGHAT, CDR2 FQNNGV. The CDR3 region has the DNA TGTGCCAGCAGCTTTCCGACTAGCGGACTCTTAAATGAGCAGTTCTTC. Amino acid sequence: CASSFPTSGLLNEQFF.

This rearrangement joins TRBV3-1 (or the pseudogene TRBV3-2) to TRBJ2-1, with D possibly matching TRBD2 (6 bases). Germline-derived CDR1 and CDR2 are LGHDT and YNNKEL (reference sequence). The CDR3 loop spans 16 amino acids. Trimming left V 0 bases short and J 3 bases short, with 12 bases between. CDR3 in DNA: TGTGCCAGCAGCCAAGATTATGGGACTTTCTACAATGAGCAGTTCTTC. This sequence encodes CASSQDYGTFYNEQFF.

The chain has TRBV5-1 and TRBJ2-7; 9 nucleotides line up with TRBD1. The CDR3 covers 14 residues. V lost 4 bases to trimming and J lost 5 bases; unmatched junction nucleotides: 7. Germline CDR1 and CDR2: SGHRS and YFSETQ. CDR3 bases: TGCGCCAGCAGCCGACTAACAGGGGGCCACGAGCAGTACTTC. It specifies CASSRLTGGHEQYF.

The chain carries TRBV18 and TRBJ2-2; weak D call: TRBD2 (6 bases). V gave up 4 bases and J gave up 4 bases, with 13 bases separating them. Germline assignment: CDR1 KGHSH and CDR2 LQKENI. This CDR3 has 15 amino acids. DNA for the CDR3: TGTGCCAGCTCACGGGCCGGGAGACGCACCGGGGAGCTGTTTTTT. It codes for CASSRAGRRTGELFF. Drawing the rest from reference TRBV18 and TRBJ2-2, the complete variable domain is NAGVMQNPRHLVRRRGQEARLRCSPMKGHSHVYWYRQLPEEGLKFMVYLQKENIIDESGMPKERFSAEFPKEGPSILRIQQVVRGDSAAYFCASSRAGRRTGELFFGEGSRLTVL.

The chain combines TRBV7-3 with TRBJ2-3; D might be TRBD2 (5 bases). V was trimmed by 2 bases and J by 0 bases, leaving 12 bases between them. CDR1 is SGHTA and CDR2 is FQGTGA in the germline V gene. The length of the CDR3 is 16 residues. The CDR3 is CASSLGVARSTDTQYF. CDR3 nucleotides: TGTGCCAGCAGCTTAGGTGTAGCGAGAAGCACAGATACGCAGTATTTT. The full variable domain, rest sourced from reference TRBV7-3 and TRBJ2-3, is GAGVSQTPSNKVTEKGKYVELRCDPISGHTALYWYRQSLGQGPEFLIYFQGTGAADDSGLPNDRFFAVRPEGSVSTLKIQRTERGDSAVYLCASSLGVARSTDTQYFGPGTRLTVL.

The chain has TRBV18 and TRBJ1-4; the match to TRBD1 covers 9 bases. V dropped 3 bases and J dropped 7; count of bases not matched to a gene: 3. This CDR3 spans 14 amino acids. CDR1 is KGHSH and CDR2 is LQKENI in the germline V gene. The CDR3 DNA is TGTGCCAGCTCACCGGGACAGGGACCTGAAAAACTGTTTTTT. Its translation is CASSPGQGPEKLFF.

This clone showed up many times. The chain employs TRBV5-1 and TRBJ2-7, with D perhaps TRBD1 (6 bases). The CDR3 is made up of 13 amino acids. The germline V gene has CDR1 SGHRS and CDR2 YFSETQ. Trimming pared 4 bases from V and 7 bases from J, leaving 15 bases between. The CDR3 reads CASSLDSSEEQYF. CDR3 bases: TGCGCCAGCAGCCTGGACAGTTCCGAAGAGCAGTACTTC.

This clone was detected once. This rearrangement joins TRBV5-1 to TRBJ2-2; TRBD2 aligns across 7 bases. This CDR3 region has 15 residues. Germline trimming cut 6 bases from V and 2 bases from J; bases unmatched to any gene: 7. Per germline, CDR1 SGHRS and CDR2 YFSETQ. Here the CDR3 DNA reads TGCGCCAGCAAGCGGGATTACCTTAACACCGGGGAGCTGTTTTTT. Residues: CASKRDYLNTGELFF. Filled out from reference TRBV5-1 and TRBJ2-2, the complete variable domain reads KAGVTQTPRYLIKTRGQQVTLSCSPISGHRSVSWYQQTPGQGLQFLFEYFSETQRNKGNFPGRFSGRQFSNSRSEMNVSTLELGDSALYLCASKRDYLNTGELFFGEGSRLTVL.

The gene calls are TRBV28 and TRBJ2-5; D unresolved. CDR3 length: 14 amino acids. CDR1 and CDR2 (germline): MDHEN, SYDVKM. Trimming shortened V by 2 bases and J by 4 bases, and 11 bases separated the two germline ends. The CDR3 loop is CASSLPPLLETQYF. CDR3 bases: TGTGCCAGCAGTTTACCCCCCCTTTTAGAGACCCAGTACTTC.

The chain is built from TRBV10-3 and TRBJ2-1, with 8 nucleotides matching TRBD2. This CDR3 is 15 amino acids long. Germline-derived CDR1 and CDR2 are ENHRY and SYGVKD. V lost 4 bases and J lost 10; bases outside the gene matches: 12. CDR3 DNA sequence: TGTGCCATCAGTGTGGTAGCGGGAAGCCGGGGGGAGCAGTTCTTC. Its translation: CAISVVAGSRGEQFF.

As regards this clone: Different DNA sequences within this sample yield the same CDR3. The rearrangement joins TRBV2 to TRBJ2-1, with a possible D match to TRBD2 (5 bases). The germline V gene has CDR1 SNHLY and CDR2 FYNNEI. V lost 8 bases to trimming and J lost 0 bases, with 11 bases between them. The CDR3 is made up of 14 amino acids. This chain's CDR3 is CASSGGSSYNEQFF. The DNA for the CDR3 is TGTGCCAGCTCCGGTGGGAGCTCCTACAATGAGCAGTTCTTC.